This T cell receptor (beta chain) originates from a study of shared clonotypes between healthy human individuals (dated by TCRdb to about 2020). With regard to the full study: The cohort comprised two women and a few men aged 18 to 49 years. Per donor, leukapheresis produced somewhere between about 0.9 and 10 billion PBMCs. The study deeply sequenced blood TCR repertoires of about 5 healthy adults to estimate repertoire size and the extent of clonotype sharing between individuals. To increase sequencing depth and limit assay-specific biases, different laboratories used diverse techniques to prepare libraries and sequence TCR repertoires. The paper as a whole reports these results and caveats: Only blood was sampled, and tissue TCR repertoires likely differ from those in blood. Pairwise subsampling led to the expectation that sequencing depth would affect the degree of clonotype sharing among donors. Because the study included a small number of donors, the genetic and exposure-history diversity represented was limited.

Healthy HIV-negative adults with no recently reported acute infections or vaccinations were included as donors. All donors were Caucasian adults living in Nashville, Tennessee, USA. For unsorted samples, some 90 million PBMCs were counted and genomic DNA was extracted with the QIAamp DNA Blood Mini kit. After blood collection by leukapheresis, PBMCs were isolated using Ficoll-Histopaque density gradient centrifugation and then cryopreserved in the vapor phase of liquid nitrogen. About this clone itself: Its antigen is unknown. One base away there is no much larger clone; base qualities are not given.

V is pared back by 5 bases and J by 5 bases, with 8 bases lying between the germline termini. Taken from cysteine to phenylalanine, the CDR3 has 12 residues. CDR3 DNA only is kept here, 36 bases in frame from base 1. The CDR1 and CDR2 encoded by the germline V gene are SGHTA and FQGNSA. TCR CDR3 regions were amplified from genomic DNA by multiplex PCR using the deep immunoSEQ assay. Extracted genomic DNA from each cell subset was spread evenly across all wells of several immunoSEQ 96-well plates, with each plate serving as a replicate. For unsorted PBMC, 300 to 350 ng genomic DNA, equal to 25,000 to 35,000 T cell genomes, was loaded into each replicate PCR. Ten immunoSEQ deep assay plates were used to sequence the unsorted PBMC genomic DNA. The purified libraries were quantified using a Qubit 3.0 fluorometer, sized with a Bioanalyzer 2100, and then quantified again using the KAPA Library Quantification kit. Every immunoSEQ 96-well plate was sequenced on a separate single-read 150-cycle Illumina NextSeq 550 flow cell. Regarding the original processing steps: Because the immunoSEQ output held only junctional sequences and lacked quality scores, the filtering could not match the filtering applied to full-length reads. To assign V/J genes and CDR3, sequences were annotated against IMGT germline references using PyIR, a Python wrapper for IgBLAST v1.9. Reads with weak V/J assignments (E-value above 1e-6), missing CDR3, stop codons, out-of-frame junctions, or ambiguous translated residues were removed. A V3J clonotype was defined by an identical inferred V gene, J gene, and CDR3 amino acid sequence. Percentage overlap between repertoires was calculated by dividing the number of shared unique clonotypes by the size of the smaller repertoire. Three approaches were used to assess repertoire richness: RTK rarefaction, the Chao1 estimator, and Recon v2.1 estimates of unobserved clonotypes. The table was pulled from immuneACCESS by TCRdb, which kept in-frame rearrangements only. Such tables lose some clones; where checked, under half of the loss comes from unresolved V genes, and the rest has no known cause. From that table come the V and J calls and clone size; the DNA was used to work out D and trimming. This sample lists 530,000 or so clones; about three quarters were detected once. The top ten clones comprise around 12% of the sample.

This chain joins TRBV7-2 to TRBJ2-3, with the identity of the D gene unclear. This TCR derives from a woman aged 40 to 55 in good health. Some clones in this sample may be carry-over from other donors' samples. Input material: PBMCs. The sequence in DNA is TGTGCCAGCAGCCCCGGTATAGATACGCAGTATTTT. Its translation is CASSPGIDTQYF.